These 25 T cell receptor beta chains were all obtained from the same sample, sequenced in a study of shared clonotypes between healthy human individuals. Some clones are missing from TCRdb's copy, which holds only in-frame ones; the method was immunoSEQ multiplex PCR. The sample consists of 2 million to 2.5 million clones, roughly 90% of them appearing once. Sequencing used naive CD4+ T cells from PBMCs. Subset reported: CD45RA+ positively selected. These receptors originate from a man younger than 35 in good health. Some clones in this sample may be carry-over from other donors' samples.

The V and J genes are TRBV5-4 and TRBJ2-2; D assignment may be TRBD1 or TRBD2 (5 bases each). The CDR3 has 13 amino acids. CDR1 and CDR2 from the germline V gene are SGHNT and YYREEE (reference sequence). Trimming took 2 bases from V and 7 from J, leaving 9 bases between them. The CDR3 protein is CASSLSGSGELFF. The CDR3 nucleotides read TGTGCCAGCAGCTTATCAGGGAGCGGGGAGCTGTTTTTT.

V is TRBV7-8 and J is TRBJ2-2, with 12 bases identical to TRBD2. The germline V gene encodes CDR1 SGHVS and CDR2 FQNEAQ. The junction had 11 bases not matched to a gene; V was cut back by 5 bases and J by 7 bases. This CDR3 has 17 residues. The CDR3 region is CASSPESSGRAVGELFF. The DNA for the CDR3 is TGTGCCAGCAGCCCCGAATCTAGCGGGAGGGCGGTCGGGGAGCTGTTTTTT.

Concerning this clone itself: At one of its ends the junction is not consistent with the germline gene, which may arise from a read error. The chain joins TRBV6-1 to TRBJ2-7; a possible D gene is TRBD1 (6 bases). This CDR3 is built from 15 residues. CDR1 is MNHNS and CDR2 is SASEGT in the germline V gene. The chain's CDR3 is CASTEQGIPTHEQYF. The CDR3 nucleotides are TGTGCCAGCACTGAACAGGGAATCCCCACCCACGAGCAGTACTTC.

This sequence joins TRBV15 and TRBJ2-5, with 9 bases aligning to TRBD2. This CDR3 is 20 amino acids long. Per germline, CDR1 LNHNV and CDR2 YYDKDF (reference sequence). V lost 0 bases to trimming and J lost 0 bases; unmatched junction nucleotides: 14. In DNA form, the CDR3 reads TGTGCCACCAGCAGAGAACGGGGGCTAGCGGGAAGATTGTACCAAGAGACCCAGTACTTC. Its translation is CATSRERGLAGRLYQETQYF.

The chain uses TRBV9 and TRBJ1-1, with TRBD1 identical over 7 bases. V shed 0 bases, J shed 0 bases, and the junction held 11 bases outside the gene matches. The length of the CDR3 is 18 residues. Germline V gene lookup returns CDR1 SGDLS and CDR2 YYNGEE. The CDR3 DNA sequence: TGTGCCAGCAGCGTAGCTACAGGGGCGGACCCAGTGAACACTGAAGCTTTCTTT. This sequence encodes CASSVATGADPVNTEAFF.

This clone was seen once. The chain employs TRBV28 and TRBJ1-1, with D possibly being TRBD1 (6 bases). From germline, CDR1 is MDHEN and CDR2 SYDVKM. The CDR3 sequence is 13 residues long. The V end was cut by 7 bases, the J end by 2 bases, with 11 bases between. CDR3 region: CASTGTHNTEAFF. The DNA of the CDR3 is TGTGCCAGCACCGGGACACATAACACTGAAGCTTTCTTT. The entire variable domain, with the rest obtained from reference TRBV28 and TRBJ1-1, is as follows: DVKVTQSSRYLVKRTGEKVFLECVQDMDHENMFWYRQDPGLGLRLIYFSYDVKMKEKGDIPEGYSVSREKKERFSLILESASTNQTSMYLCASTGTHNTEAFFGQGTRLTVV.

The CDR3, as DNA: TGTGCCAGCAGCCCCGGGATTAAGTACGAGCAGTACTTC. The encoded protein is CASSPGIKYEQYF. The chain links TRBV5-4 to TRBJ2-7; a possible D gene is TRBD2 (5 bases). Looked up from germline, CDR1 is SGHNT and CDR2 is YYREEE (reference sequence). This CDR3 has 13 residues. V was pared by 4 bases and J by 4 bases, with 12 bases between.

The rearrangement links TRBV7-2 to TRBJ2-2; D perhaps matches TRBD2 (6 bases). This CDR3 has 15 amino acids. V dropped 5 bases and J dropped 5 bases, with 15 bases sitting between them. The germline CDR1 and CDR2 sequences are SGHTA and FQGNSA. As DNA, the CDR3 is TGTGCCAGCAGCACCTCACTAGCCAGGACCGGGGAGCTGTTTTTT. Amino acid sequence: CASSTSLARTGELFF.

V and J are TRBV13 and TRBJ1-1; D remains ambiguous. The CDR3 length is 15 residues. V lost 6 bases and J 1 base, leaving 15 bases between the germline ends. Germline CDR1 and CDR2: PRHDT and FYEKMQ (reference sequence). The CDR3 nucleotides read TGTGCCAGCAGTCGCGGCGGCAATGCGAACACTGAAGCTTTCTTT. Its translation: CASSRGGNANTEAFF.

The chain links TRBV5-1 to TRBJ2-5; a possible D gene is TRBD2 (5 bases). Germline assignment: CDR1 SGHRS and CDR2 YFSETQ. Trimming took off 4 bases at V and 5 bases at J, with 15 bases between the two ends. The CDR3 has 14 amino acids. The CDR3 loop reads CASSREGAGETQYF. The CDR3 region has the DNA TGCGCCAGCAGCCGCGAGGGTGCTGGGGAGACCCAGTACTTC.

The chain couples TRBV27 to TRBJ1-5; 9 nucleotides agree with TRBD1. Germline V gene data show CDR1 as MNHEY and CDR2 as SMNVEV (reference sequence). The ends lost 6 bases at V and 1 base at J; junction bases unmatched: 13. The CDR3 runs 18 residues. CDR3 in amino acids: CASSEKDRGKSSNQPQHF. CDR3 sequence (DNA): TGTGCCAGCAGCGAAAAGGACAGGGGCAAGAGCAGCAATCAGCCCCAGCATTTT.

As regards this clone: Within the sample, other DNA sequences also encode this same CDR3. The CDR3 DNA reads as TGCGCCAGCAGCTTGGCAGGGTCGAACACCGGGGAGCTGTTTTTT. It codes for CASSLAGSNTGELFF. This chain joins TRBV5-1 and TRBJ2-2; maybe TRBD1 (5 bases). The CDR3 consists of 15 residues. V dropped 0 bases and J dropped 0 bases, with 6 bases sitting between them. Germline CDR1 reads SGHRS; CDR2 reads YFSETQ. Variable domain in full (rest from reference TRBV5-1 and TRBJ2-2): KAGVTQTPRYLIKTRGQQVTLSCSPISGHRSVSWYQQTPGQGLQFLFEYFSETQRNKGNFPGRFSGRQFSNSRSEMNVSTLELGDSALYLCASSLAGSNTGELFFGEGSRLTVL.

This sequence joins TRBV2 and TRBJ2-7; D is uncertain. Germline V gene data show CDR1 as SNHLY and CDR2 as FYNNEI. The CDR3 is made up of 14 amino acids. The V and J ends lost 5 bases and 3 bases respectively, with 14 bases between them. The CDR3 DNA reads TGTGCCAGCAGTATCGGACGGGCGCACTACGAGCAGTACTTC. Translation gives CASSIGRAHYEQYF.

The CDR3 here is CASSSGYPYGGGQFF. In nucleotides, the CDR3 is TGTGCCAGCAGTTCCGGTTATCCCTATGGGGGTGGGCAGTTCTTC. This chain uses TRBV27 with TRBJ2-1, with D perhaps TRBD1 or TRBD2 (5 bases each). The germline gives CDR1 MNHEY, CDR2 SMNVEV (reference sequence). This CDR3 is built from 15 residues. The germline V and J ends were trimmed by 4 bases and 12 bases, with 22 bases remaining between them.

The CDR3 region has the DNA TGTGCCAGCAGCTTACCACACCTGAACACTGAAGCTTTCTTT. Amino acids: CASSLPHLNTEAFF. The genes are TRBV7-2 and TRBJ1-1, with D unclear. The germline V and J ends were trimmed by 2 bases and 0 bases, with 7 bases remaining between them. Per the germline V gene, CDR1 is SGHTA and CDR2 is FQGNSA. The CDR3 consists of 14 residues.

This chain connects TRBV27 to TRBJ1-2; D not resolved. CDR1 MNHEY and CDR2 SMNVEV come from the germline V gene (reference sequence). Between the trimmed V and J ends, which lost 5 bases and 7 bases, there was a span of 11 bases. This CDR3 is 12 amino acids long. As DNA, the CDR3 is TGTGCCAGCAGTGGCGGACTAAGTGGCTACACCTTC. This gives the protein CASSGGLSGYTF.

This clone appeared a single time. V is TRBV28 and J is TRBJ2-7, with TRBD2 as a possible D gene (6 bases). The CDR3 contains 14 residues. The germline CDR1 and CDR2 sequences are MDHEN and SYDVKM. The ends were cut back, 4 bases at V and 3 bases at J, with 13 bases in the middle. The CDR3: CASSWTGVFYEQYF. CDR3 bases: TGTGCCAGCAGTTGGACGGGGGTCTTCTACGAGCAGTACTTC.

The CDR3 loop is CASSEVSGRQGGNTIYF. CDR3 DNA sequence: TGTGCCAGCAGTGAAGTCTCCGGGAGGCAGGGCGGAAACACCATATATTTT. The V and J genes are TRBV6-1 and TRBJ1-3, with D perhaps TRBD1 (5 bases). Trimming cost V 1 base and J 4 bases, with 17 bases left between them. Germline loops: CDR1 MNHNS, CDR2 SASEGT. This CDR3 has 17 residues.

About this clone: This specimen includes other DNA sequences encoding the same CDR3. The chain combines TRBV15 with TRBJ1-2; 9 nucleotides agree with TRBD1. Germline-derived CDR1 and CDR2 are LNHNV and YYDKDF (reference sequence). V dropped 3 bases and J dropped 2; count of bases not matched to a gene: 4. There are 15 residues in the CDR3. Here the CDR3 DNA reads TGTGCCACCAGCAGGGGGGGACAGGGAAACTATGGCTACACCTTC. Protein sequence: CATSRGGQGNYGYTF.

The V gene is TRBV6-1, the J gene TRBJ1-2; D perhaps matches TRBD1 (6 bases). With 5 bases removed from V and 3 bases from J, the gap between germline ends came to 16 bases. Germline CDR1 reads MNHNS; CDR2 reads SASEGT. This CDR3 is 15 amino acids long. The CDR3 region is CASSPRTAGDYGYTF. The CDR3 DNA is TGTGCCAGCAGTCCACGGACAGCGGGGGACTATGGCTACACCTTC.

J is TRBJ1-4 and V is TRBV2; D is undetermined. Trimming removed 2 bases at V and 3 bases at J, with 10 bases between. The CDR3 spans 15 residues. Germline V CDR1 and CDR2: SNHLY, FYNNEI. This CDR3 reads CASSENGVANEKLFF. CDR3 sequence (DNA): TGTGCCAGCAGTGAAAATGGGGTGGCTAATGAAAAACTGTTTTTT.

Only one count was recorded for this clone. The chain uses TRBV12-2 and TRBJ2-7. TRBV12-2 is labeled a pseudogene. The CDR3 is 17 amino acids. DNA of the CDR3: TGTGCAAGTCGCTTAGCTTTCGTATGGTCGAGAAGGGACGAGCAGTACTTC. Translated, it gives CASRLAFVWSRRDEQYF.

The chain's CDR3 is CASSLRGTLRNEKLFF. CDR3 in DNA: TGTGCCAGCAGCTTACGTGGGACTCTCAGGAATGAAAAACTGTTTTTT. V and J are TRBV7-8 and TRBJ1-4, with D tentatively TRBD1 (5 bases). CDR1 and CDR2 from the germline V gene are SGHVS and FQNEAQ. The CDR3 extends over 16 amino acids. Trimming took off 2 bases at V and 5 bases at J, with 15 bases between the two ends. The full variable domain, rest sourced from reference TRBV7-8 and TRBJ1-4, is GAGVSQSPRYKVAKRGQDVALRCDPISGHVSLFWYQQALGQGPEFLTYFQNEAQLDKSGLPSDRFFAERPEGSVSTLKIQRTQQEDSAVYLCASSLRGTLRNEKLFFGSGTQLSVL.

V and J are TRBV7-9 and TRBJ2-1; possible D gene TRBD2, 7 bases. Germline V CDR1 and CDR2: SEHNR, FQNEAQ (reference sequence). The length of the CDR3 is 15 residues. Trimming took 5 bases from V and 5 from J, leaving 16 bases between them. The CDR3 DNA reads as TGTGCCAGCAGCCCCCCGGGGGGCGCCCACAATGAGCAGTTCTTC. This codes for CASSPPGGAHNEQFF.

Turning to this clone: The same CDR3 is also encoded by other DNA sequences in this sample. The chain is built from TRBV18 and TRBJ1-3; D gene ambiguous. Germline V gene sequence: CDR1 KGHSH, CDR2 LQKENI. With 3 bases removed from V and 2 bases from J, the gap between germline ends came to 8 bases. This CDR3 has 14 residues. This chain's CDR3 is CASSPDGTGNTIYF. For the CDR3, the DNA is TGTGCCAGCTCACCCGACGGGACTGGAAACACCATATATTTT. Looking up the rest from reference TRBV18 and TRBJ1-3 gives the full variable domain: NAGVMQNPRHLVRRRGQEARLRCSPMKGHSHVYWYRQLPEEGLKFMVYLQKENIIDESGMPKERFSAEFPKEGPSILRIQQVVRGDSAAYFCASSPDGTGNTIYFGEGSWLTVV.